The 10 T cell receptor beta chains below all came from one sample that was sequenced in a study of CD8 T cells in ankylosing spondylitis (dated by TCRdb to about 2017). The receptor library was made with 5' RACE. The data were produced on an Illumina HiSeq 2500. Clones were called with MiXCR by TCRdb after fastp trimmed the public reads at Q25, and only in-frame beta chains were retained. Each entry merges the rows of one CDR3 protein and shows their most common DNA and genes. The sample table contains about 540,000 distinct CDR3 sequences; only one count was recorded for about an eighth of them. The ten biggest clones cover about 6.5% of the sample. What the research found in general, with its limitations: Blood from ankylosing spondylitis patients appeared to be characterized by a TCR beta motif composed of about eight highly homologous amino acid variants.

No antigen has been identified for these receptors. Sequenced: blood, either unsorted or a sorted T cell fraction (not recorded which). The receptors come from a male donor with ankylosing spondylitis.

The sample holds a few counts of this clonotype. The rearrangement links TRBV27 to TRBJ2-7; 10 bases agree with TRBD2. The V and J ends lost 5 bases and 3 bases, in that order; junction bases with no gene match: 7. Germline CDR1 is MNHEY and CDR2 is SMNVEV (reference sequence). This CDR3 comprises 15 residues. CDR3 residues: CASSLGVAGGYEQYF. CDR3 DNA sequence: TGTGCCAGCAGTCTGGGGGTAGCGGGAGGCTACGAGCAGTACTTC.

The chain uses TRBV20-1 and TRBJ2-1; tentatively, D is TRBD1 (5 bases). The CDR3 is 12 residues long. Looked up from germline, CDR1 is DFQATT and CDR2 is SNEGSKA (reference sequence). Trimming removed 3 bases at V and 7 bases at J, with 10 bases between. The CDR3 loop is CSASSGFNEQFF. CDR3 bases: TGCAGTGCTAGTTCAGGGTTTAATGAGCAGTTCTTC.

The genes are TRBV20-1 and TRBJ2-1; tentative D call: TRBD2 (5 bases). Trimming shortened V by 2 bases and J by 7 bases, and 15 bases separated the two germline ends. The CDR3 runs to 14 residues. The germline V gene has CDR1 DFQATT and CDR2 SNEGSKA (reference sequence). CDR3 DNA sequence: TGCAGTGCTAGAAAACTAGGTCTCCGGAATGAGCAGTTCTTC. It translates to CSARKLGLRNEQFF.

This clonotype was observed a handful of times. DNA for the CDR3: TGTGCCAGCAGGGAACTAGGCGGGGAGCTGTTTTTT. Its translation: CASRELGGELFF. The chain combines TRBV3-1 with TRBJ2-2; TRBD2 is a possible D gene (5 bases). The CDR3 has 12 amino acids. V lost 6 bases, J lost 7 bases, and 9 bases lay in between. CDR1 and CDR2 (germline): LGHDT, YNNKEL (reference sequence).

This clonotype was detected only a few times. The chain joins TRBV2 to TRBJ1-1; D remains ambiguous. This CDR3 has 13 amino acids. Germline values: CDR1 SNHLY, CDR2 FYNNEI. V was trimmed by 5 bases and J by 1 base, leaving 8 bases between them. This CDR3 is CASSSHTNTEAFF. CDR3 bases: TGTGCCAGCAGTTCCCACACGAACACTGAAGCTTTCTTT.

This clonotype was counted between two and nine times. V and J are TRBV27 and TRBJ1-6, with D unclear. V dropped 3 bases and J dropped 3 bases, with 15 bases sitting between them. From germline, CDR1 is MNHEY and CDR2 SMNVEV (reference sequence). The CDR3 is 17 amino acids. CDR3 coding DNA: TGTGCCAGCAGTTTTGGGTTTGCGGGGATCTATAATTCACCCCTCCACTTT. It translates to CASSFGFAGIYNSPLHF.

This clonotype was detected only a few times. Here the CDR3 reads CASSPVILRPNNEQFF. The CDR3 coding sequence is TGTGCCAGCAGCCCCGTGATCCTCAGACCCAACAATGAGCAGTTCTTC. The chain links TRBV7-9 to TRBJ2-1; D not resolved. CDR1 is SEHNR, CDR2 FQNEAQ, per germline (reference sequence). V was clipped by 5 bases and J by 5 bases, with 19 bases between them. The CDR3 loop spans 16 amino acids.

This clonotype was seen more than once but under ten times. The chain links TRBV5-1 to TRBJ1-5; no reliable D call. V dropped 0 bases and J dropped 1 base, with 8 bases sitting between them. The CDR3 has 15 amino acids. Germline CDR1 reads SGHRS; CDR2 reads YFSETQ. The CDR3 protein is CASSLDEGSNQPQHF. CDR3 nucleotides: TGCGCCAGCAGCTTGGATGAAGGGAGCAATCAGCCCCAGCATTTT.

This clonotype was seen at least ten times. This chain links TRBV7-2 with TRBJ2-2; possibly TRBD2 for D (5 bases). The V and J ends lost 1 base and 6 bases respectively, with 12 bases between them. The CDR3 extends over 15 amino acids. From germline, CDR1 is SGHTA and CDR2 FQGNSA. DNA of the CDR3: TGTGCCAGCAGCTTAGTATTGAGGGCTCCCGGGGAGCTGTTTTTT. Its translation is CASSLVLRAPGELFF.

This clonotype occurred a few times. This chain links TRBV3-1 with TRBJ1-1, with D maybe TRBD1 (5 bases). There are 14 residues in the CDR3. Trimming left V 1 base short and J 4 bases short, with 10 bases between. Germline CDR1 reads LGHDT; CDR2 reads YNNKEL (reference sequence). The CDR3 reads CASSQAGGFTEAFF. In DNA, the CDR3 is TGTGCCAGCAGCCAAGCGGGGGGGTTCACTGAAGCTTTCTTT.